This note documents a single TCR beta chain sequence. This sample is drawn from a study of T cell clonotyping in hematopoietic cell transplantation. The method was immunoSEQ multiplex PCR; TCRdb's version includes in-frame clones alone and lacks a portion of them. The table records over 10,000 clones, around 49% of them present only once. Germline assignment: CDR1 SGHTA and CDR2 FQGNSA. The CDR3 sequence is 14 residues long. Trimming cost V 3 bases and J 5 bases, with 11 bases left between them. Specimen: peripheral blood mononuclear cells. The source of this sequence is a man aged 45-60 years in good health. Some clones in this sample may be carry-over from other donors' samples. The chain links TRBV7-2 to TRBJ1-5, with D maybe TRBD1 (5 bases). The CDR3: CASSLTGGDQPQHF. The CDR3 DNA reads as TGTGCCAGCAGCTTGACTGGGGGAGATCAGCCCCAGCATTTT.